Listed here is a single T cell receptor beta chain. No antigen is known for it. The same CDR3 can be traced to other DNA sequences in this sample. The sample originates from a study of cytomegalovirus exposure and HLA in healthy donors. General study points: The authors listed 164 TCR beta chains as cytomegalovirus-associated. CMV serostatus was the sole immune exposure data available.

A multiplex PCR was run with 60 Vbeta primers and 13 Jbeta primers. Clones were read by immunoSEQ multiplex PCR, and TCRdb kept only the in-frame ones, dropping some. The sample carries under 200,000 clones, about 80% recorded once. The source is a man aged 40-49 years in good health and CMV-seropositive. Sequenced input: PBMCs.

The CDR3 sequence is CASSPKRRGNGELFF. The CDR3 nucleotides are TGTGCCAGCAGCCCCAAGCGGCGCGGCAACGGGGAGCTGTTTTTT. V and J are TRBV25-1 and TRBJ2-2; weak D call: TRBD2 (5 bases). CDR3 length: 15 residues. V was trimmed by 6 bases and J by 7 bases, leaving 18 bases between them. The germline gives CDR1 MGHDK, CDR2 SYGVNS.